One and the same sample provided the 26 T cell receptor beta chains below, sequenced in a study of control samples from healthy donors and cancer patients. Method: immunoSEQ multiplex PCR; TCRdb's copy keeps in-frame clones and lacks some. The sample carries about 59,000 clones, roughly 90% recorded once. The sequenced material came from PBMCs. The receptors come from a man in his forties with colorectal cancer.

The chain couples TRBV7-6 to TRBJ2-3, with D uncertain. This CDR3 region has 16 residues. Germline V gene data show CDR1 as SGHVS and CDR2 as FNYEAQ. The V end was cut by 1 base, the J end by 1 base, with 12 bases between. The CDR3 DNA sequence: TGTGCCAGCAGCTTAGGTTTTATAACGGGCACAGATACGCAGTATTTT. Protein sequence: CASSLGFITGTDTQYF.

The chain couples TRBV18 to TRBJ1-5; D is unclear. The CDR3 is 13 amino acids. V lost 4 bases and J 0 bases, leaving 4 bases between the germline ends. Germline V gene sequence: CDR1 KGHSH, CDR2 LQKENI. The CDR3 protein is CASSLYSNQPQHF. The DNA of the CDR3 is TGTGCCAGCTCACTTTATAGCAATCAGCCCCAGCATTTT.

This chain uses TRBV30 with TRBJ1-2; 7 bases align to TRBD1. J gave up 5 bases and V 0 bases, and 9 bases lay outside the gene matches. The CDR3 length is 15 residues. CDR1 is GTSNPN, CDR2 SVGIG, per germline (reference sequence). CDR3 nucleotide sequence: TGTGCCTGGAGTGTACCCCAAGGGGGCGCTTATGGCTACACCTTC. This sequence encodes CAWSVPQGGAYGYTF.

This chain links TRBV7-2 with TRBJ2-3, with a weak D call TRBD2 (6 bases). V was pared by 8 bases and J by 6 bases, with 15 bases between. This CDR3 spans 13 amino acids. Per the germline V gene, CDR1 is SGHTA and CDR2 is FQGNSA. The CDR3 is CASQGLPGDTQYF. CDR3 bases: TGTGCCAGCCAGGGACTTCCGGGGGATACGCAGTATTTT.

This chain links TRBV6-5 with TRBJ1-6; D is perhaps TRBD1 (6 bases). Trimming pared 0 bases from V and 7 bases from J, leaving 10 bases between. CDR3 size: 15 residues. Germline V gene sequence: CDR1 MNHEY, CDR2 SVGAGI. The CDR3 DNA reads as TGTGCCAGCAGTTACTCGAACAGGGAGAATTCACCCCTCCACTTT. It is translated as CASSYSNRENSPLHF.

The V and J genes are TRBV14 and TRBJ1-6; D not certain. Germline CDR1 and CDR2: SGHDN and FVKESK. V was clipped by 0 bases and J by 6 bases, with 9 bases between them. This CDR3 is 15 amino acids long. The CDR3 DNA is TGTGCCAGCAGCCAAGAAGGAGTGATTAATTCACCCCTCCACTTT. It yields the protein CASSQEGVINSPLHF.

Here the CDR3 DNA reads TGTGCCAGCAGCTTAGGACGGAACCAAGAGACCCAGTACTTC. Translated, it gives CASSLGRNQETQYF. The chain couples TRBV11-3 to TRBJ2-5, with D unclear. The CDR3 contains 14 residues. V lost 1 base to trimming and J lost 0 bases, with 6 bases between them. CDR1 is SGHNT, CDR2 YENEEA, per germline.

V is TRBV20-1 and J is TRBJ2-5, with D tentatively TRBD2 (5 bases). V was pared by 5 bases and J by 9 bases, with 10 bases between. In germline, CDR1 is DFQATT, CDR2 SNEGSKA (reference sequence). The CDR3 length is 10 residues. CDR3 nucleotides: TGCAGTGCTGGGAGAGTGGCCCAGTACTTC. This sequence encodes CSAGRVAQYF.

This clone was seen a single time. The V gene is TRBV6-5, the J gene TRBJ1-3, with TRBD1 as a possible D gene (5 bases). The V end was cut by 8 bases, the J end by 4 bases, with 12 bases between. This CDR3 contains 13 residues. The V gene's germline CDR1 is MNHEY and CDR2 SVGAGI. CDR3 in amino acids: CASARTRGNTIYF. In nucleotides, the CDR3 is TGTGCCAGCGCAAGGACAAGGGGAAACACCATATATTTT.

The chain carries TRBV7-8 and TRBJ1-5, with D possibly TRBD1 on 5 matching bases. The V and J ends lost 0 bases and 0 bases respectively, with 21 bases between them. CDR3 length: 20 residues. CDR1 SGHVS and CDR2 FQNEAQ come from the germline V gene. The CDR3 DNA sequence: TGTGCCAGCAGCTTAGCGGGGACCCCGGGACGCCTTGATAGCAATCAGCCCCAGCATTTT. Encoded protein: CASSLAGTPGRLDSNQPQHF.

The V call is TRBV5-4, the J call TRBJ2-2, with D maybe TRBD2 (6 bases). Germline V CDR1 and CDR2: SGHNT, YYREEE (reference sequence). The V end lost 0 bases, the J end lost 4 bases, and 13 bases lay between the germline ends. The CDR3 runs 16 residues. This chain's CDR3 is CASSLAGTSLTGELFF. For the CDR3, the DNA is TGTGCCAGCAGCTTGGCCGGTACTAGCCTCACCGGGGAGCTGTTTTTT.

This sequence joins TRBV2 and TRBJ2-2, with D possibly TRBD1 on 6 matching bases. Trimming removed 1 base at V and 5 bases at J, with 14 bases between. The CDR3 contains 16 residues. Germline V gene sequence: CDR1 SNHLY, CDR2 FYNNEI. The CDR3 DNA is TGTGCCAGCAGTGAAGAACAGGGCGGAGAAACCGGGGAGCTGTTTTTT. As protein: CASSEEQGGETGELFF.

The CDR3 region has the DNA TGTGCCAGCAGTTCCCCAGCCCTCGGACAGGGAGGTACTGAAGCTTTCTTT. The encoded protein is CASSSPALGQGGTEAFF. This sequence joins TRBV27 and TRBJ1-1; 8 bases fit TRBD1. The ends lost 4 bases at V and 5 bases at J; junction bases unmatched: 15. The CDR3 has 17 amino acids. CDR1 MNHEY and CDR2 SMNVEV come from the germline V gene (reference sequence).

In nucleotides, the CDR3 is TGTGCCAGCAGCTTGGCCGCTAGCGGGGGGGCTGGGACCCAGTACTTC. As protein: CASSLAASGGAGTQYF. This chain uses TRBV5-6 with TRBJ2-5, with 12 bases matching TRBD2. V trimming: 0 bases; J trimming: 7 bases; junction bases outside the gene matches: 7. Germline V CDR1 and CDR2: SGHDT, YYEEEE. The CDR3 runs to 16 residues.

The rearrangement joins TRBV30 to TRBJ1-4; D gene unclear. The length of the CDR3 is 13 residues. Per germline, CDR1 GTSNPN and CDR2 SVGIG (reference sequence). Trimming left V 3 bases short and J 1 base short, with 6 bases between. The CDR3 loop is CAWSFETNEKLFF. The CDR3 nucleotides read TGTGCCTGGAGCTTCGAAACTAATGAAAAACTGTTTTTT.

This chain connects TRBV3-1 (or the pseudogene TRBV3-2) to TRBJ1-5; weak D call: TRBD1 (5 bases). Trimming stripped 4 bases from V and 5 bases from J, with 15 bases between. Germline V gene lookup returns CDR1 LGHDT and CDR2 YNNKEL (reference sequence). The CDR3 spans 15 residues. The CDR3 spells CASSRLFGGDQPQHF. The CDR3 nucleotides read TGTGCCAGCAGCCGATTATTTGGGGGGGATCAGCCCCAGCATTTT.

The gene calls are TRBV27 and TRBJ2-2; TRBD2 aligns across 13 bases. The CDR3 is made up of 17 amino acids. The V and J ends lost 5 bases and 9 bases, in that order; junction bases with no gene match: 12. Germline CDR1 is MNHEY and CDR2 is SMNVEV (reference sequence). The CDR3 protein is CASSLRLAGGGDRELFF. The CDR3, as DNA: TGTGCCAGCAGTCTCAGACTAGCGGGGGGCGGGGACCGGGAGCTGTTTTTT.

V gene TRBV7-9 combines with J gene TRBJ1-6, with D perhaps matching TRBD1 (6 bases). The germline V gene has CDR1 SEHNR and CDR2 FQNEAQ (reference sequence). This CDR3 region has 16 residues. The V end was cut by 5 bases, the J end by 10 bases, with 21 bases between. The CDR3 nucleotides read TGTGCCAGCAGCACCCGGCCAGGGGTGGAGATCTCACCCCTCCACTTT. Amino acids: CASSTRPGVEISPLHF.

The gene calls are TRBV5-1 and TRBJ2-7; D may be TRBD1 (6 bases). Trimming took 1 base from V and 0 from J, leaving 8 bases between them. The V gene's germline CDR1 is SGHRS and CDR2 YFSETQ. The CDR3 spans 14 residues. DNA of the CDR3: TGCGCCAGCAGCTTGACAGGGAGCTCCTACGAGCAGTACTTC. Its translation is CASSLTGSSYEQYF.

This clone was observed a single time. V is TRBV19 and J is TRBJ2-1, with D maybe TRBD2 (5 bases). The CDR3 length is 14 residues. Germline lookup yields CDR1 LNHDA and CDR2 SQIVND (reference sequence). Trimming left V 8 bases short and J 8 bases short, with 19 bases between. The CDR3 loop is CASSDRASLYEQFF. CDR3 in DNA: TGTGCCAGTTCGGACCGGGCTAGCTTATATGAGCAGTTCTTC.

The rearrangement links TRBV5-4 to TRBJ1-2; a possible D gene is TRBD1 (5 bases). The V gene lost 5 bases and the J gene lost 5 bases, with 19 bases spanning the gap. The CDR3 has 15 amino acids. Per germline, CDR1 SGHNT and CDR2 YYREEE (reference sequence). CDR3 DNA: TGTGCCAGCAGACCCGCCAGGGCTAGGGAATATGGCTACACCTTC. This encodes CASRPARAREYGYTF. Looking up the rest from reference TRBV5-4 and TRBJ1-2 gives the full variable domain: ETGVTQSPTHLIKTRGQQVTLRCSSQSGHNTVSWYQQALGQGPQFIFQYYREEENGRGNFPPRFSGLQFPNYSSELNVNALELDDSALYLCASRPARAREYGYTFGSGTRLTVV.

The chain recombines TRBV6-5 with TRBJ1-4; D is unresolved. Trimming removed 6 bases from V and 6 bases from J, with 17 bases in between. The CDR3 is 15 residues long. Germline-derived CDR1 and CDR2 are MNHEY and SVGAGI. This CDR3 reads CASRSNGLGDEKLFF. The CDR3 DNA reads TGTGCCAGCAGGAGCAATGGGCTCGGGGATGAAAAACTGTTTTTT.

The chain employs TRBV2 and TRBJ2-7, with D maybe TRBD2 (6 bases). V lost 5 bases, J lost 6 bases, and 17 bases lay in between. Germline CDR1 and CDR2: SNHLY and FYNNEI. This CDR3 region has 14 residues. CDR3 residues: CASSLRVGGSEQYF. CDR3 coding DNA: TGTGCCAGCAGTTTAAGAGTGGGGGGATCCGAGCAGTACTTC. The complete variable domain, with remaining parts taken from reference TRBV2 and TRBJ2-7, reads EPEVTQTPSHQVTQMGQEVILRCVPISNHLYFYWYRQILGQKVEFLVSFYNNEISEKSEIFDDQFSVERPDGSNFTLKIRSTKLEDSAMYFCASSLRVGGSEQYFGPGTRLTVT.

The chain is built from TRBV10-2 and TRBJ2-4; 8 bases agree with TRBD1. V shed 1 base and J 0 bases; nucleotides not matched to a gene: 17. CDR3 length equals 21 residues. CDR1 is WSHSY, CDR2 SAAADI, per germline. The CDR3 nucleotides are TGCGCCAGCAGTGAGTTGTCTAGGACAGGGTCCGTTTTCCTAGCCAAAAACATTCAGTACTTC. Encoded protein: CASSELSRTGSVFLAKNIQYF.

This chain connects TRBV5-6 to TRBJ2-7, with D hard to call. The CDR3 is 16 amino acids. CDR1 is SGHDT, CDR2 YYEEEE, per germline. The V gene lost 0 bases and the J gene lost 3 bases, with 16 bases spanning the gap. The CDR3 protein is CASSLGPGRDNYEQYF. The CDR3 DNA is TGTGCCAGCAGCTTGGGACCAGGACGAGACAACTACGAGCAGTACTTC.

This clone was seen a single time. This chain uses TRBV18 with TRBJ1-2; no clear D. This CDR3 spans 13 amino acids. Trimming stripped 3 bases from V and 6 bases from J, with 11 bases between. Germline V gives CDR1 KGHSH, CDR2 LQKENI. Written as DNA, the CDR3 is TGTGCCAGCTCACCTTCGCAGGCCGATGGCTACACCTTC. Its protein is CASSPSQADGYTF.